A single sample gave rise to the 8 T cell receptor beta chains below, sequenced in a study of regulatory T cells in long-lasting Graves disease. Specified time point: newly diagnosed GD, antithyroid drugs for less than 3 months. Construction of the TCR library relied on RNA isolated from PBMCs. The authors built TCR beta libraries using iRepertoire HTBI primers and Arm-PCR of CDR3 regions. From the multiplex PCR reads, TCRdb called clonotypes with MiXCR, one entry per CDR3 protein. The sample includes 420,000 or so distinct CDR3 sequences, roughly 15% seen only once; the top ten take 23%. These records were also assigned to another study, of T cells in Graves' hyperthyroidism and ophthalmopathy.

The sequencing here drew on peripheral blood mononuclear cells (PBMCs), taken at new diagnosis, from a patient treated with antithyroid drugs. The receptors stem from a woman younger than 30 with Graves disease.

This clonotype was seen more than once but under ten times. The genes are TRBV20-1 and TRBJ2-7, with D perhaps matching TRBD1 (6 bases). Germline CDR1 reads DFQATT; CDR2 reads SNEGSKA (reference sequence). With 6 bases removed from V and 4 bases from J, the gap between germline ends came to 13 bases. The CDR3 loop spans 12 amino acids. The CDR3 loop reads CSAPDRRYEQYF. CDR3 DNA sequence: TGCAGTGCACCGGACAGAAGATACGAGCAGTACTTC.

The sample holds a few counts of this clonotype. This CDR3 is CASSGQGGNYGYTF. As DNA, the CDR3 is TGTGCCAGCAGTGGACAGGGAGGTAACTATGGCTACACCTTC. The rearrangement uses TRBV25-1 and TRBJ1-2; TRBD1 aligns across 7 bases. The V gene end was trimmed by 4 bases and the J gene end by 1 base; junction bases not matched to a gene: 3. Germline CDR1 MGHDK, CDR2 SYGVNS. The CDR3 totals 14 residues.

This clonotype came up many times. The chain employs TRBV3-1 and TRBJ2-7; D is undetermined. The CDR3 sequence is 12 residues long. Per the germline V gene, CDR1 is LGHDT and CDR2 is YNNKEL (reference sequence). The V end was cut by 1 base, the J end by 5 bases, with 6 bases between. The CDR3 sequence is CASSQVPHEQYF. CDR3 sequence (DNA): TGTGCCAGCAGCCAAGTACCCCACGAGCAGTACTTC.

In its sample, this clonotype was seen many times. The V and J genes are TRBV10-3 and TRBJ2-3; 7 nucleotides align to TRBD2. The V segment lost 8 bases and the J segment 4 bases; nucleotides outside the gene matches: 6. Per the germline V gene, CDR1 is ENHRY and CDR2 is SYGVKD. The CDR3 spans 13 residues. The CDR3 coding sequence is TGTGCCATCGCGCGGGAGCGGGCAGATACGCAGTATTTT. This translates into CAIARERADTQYF.

This clonotype has ten or more counts. The J gene is TRBJ2-5, the V gene TRBV28, with a possible D match to TRBD2 (6 bases). V lost 2 bases to trimming and J lost 1 base, with 11 bases between them. This CDR3 has 15 residues. In germline, CDR1 is MDHEN, CDR2 SYDVKM. The CDR3 protein is CASSLQGGVQETQYF. CDR3 coding DNA: TGTGCCAGCAGTTTACAGGGCGGGGTCCAAGAGACCCAGTACTTC.

This clonotype was counted between two and nine times. This chain links TRBV29-1 with TRBJ2-5; 7 bases match TRBD2. CDR1 SQVTM and CDR2 ANQGSEA come from the germline V gene. This CDR3 has 13 amino acids. CDR3 sequence (DNA): TGCAGTCACACCCCCTCGGGGGGAGAGACCCAGTACTTC. It specifies CSHTPSGGETQYF. Full variable domain (missing parts from reference TRBV29-1 and TRBJ2-5): SAVISQKPSRDICQRGTSLTIQCQVDSQVTMMFWYRQQPGQSLTLIATANQGSEATYESGFVIDKFPISRPNLTFSTLTVSNMSPEDSSIYLCSHTPSGGETQYFGPGTRLLVL.

This clonotype has only a few counts. This rearrangement joins TRBV3-1 to TRBJ2-5; TRBD2 matches at 16 bases. Germline lookup yields CDR1 LGHDT and CDR2 YNNKEL (reference sequence). With V trimmed by 3 bases and J by 5 bases, 6 bases remained unmatched. This CDR3 has 17 amino acids. This CDR3 is CASSQTGTSGRAETQYF. CDR3 DNA: TGTGCCAGCAGCCAGACCGGGACTAGCGGGAGGGCGGAGACCCAGTACTTC.

This clonotype was seen many times. The chain links TRBV2 to TRBJ2-5; either TRBD1 or TRBD2 may fit D (5 bases each). Germline values: CDR1 SNHLY, CDR2 FYNNEI. Trimming took off 5 bases at V and 5 bases at J, with 15 bases between the two ends. There are 14 residues in the CDR3. The CDR3 sequence: CASSQAGAGETQYF. CDR3 nucleotide sequence: TGTGCCAGCAGTCAGGCCGGGGCCGGGGAGACCCAGTACTTC.